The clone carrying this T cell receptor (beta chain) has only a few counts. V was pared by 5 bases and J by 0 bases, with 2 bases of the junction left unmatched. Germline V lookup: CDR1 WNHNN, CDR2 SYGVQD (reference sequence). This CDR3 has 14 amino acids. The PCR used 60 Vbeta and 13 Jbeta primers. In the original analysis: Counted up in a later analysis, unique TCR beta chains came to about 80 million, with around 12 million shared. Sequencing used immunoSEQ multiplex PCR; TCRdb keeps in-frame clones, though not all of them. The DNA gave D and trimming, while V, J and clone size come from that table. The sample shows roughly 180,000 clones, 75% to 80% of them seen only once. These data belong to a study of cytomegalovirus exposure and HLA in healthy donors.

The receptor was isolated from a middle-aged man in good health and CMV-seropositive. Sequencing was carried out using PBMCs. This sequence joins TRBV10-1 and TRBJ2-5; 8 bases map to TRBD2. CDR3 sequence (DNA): TGCGCCAGCAGTCTCGGGGGGGACCAAGAGACCCAGTACTTC. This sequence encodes CASSLGGDQETQYF.